This T cell receptor (beta chain) was captured by sequencing in a study of spatial heterogeneity in lung cancer. Study-wide points: Ubiquitous expanded tumor TCRs were seen in blood more at resection than at follow-up.

The time point denotes: sample taken at primary tumor resection. Whole RNA, which was extracted from tumor, nontumor lung tissue or frozen PBMC, was sequenced without any cell sorting. The cohort: around 79 early-stage, untreated non-small cell lung cancer patients. On this clonotype itself: What it binds is not known. Because this beta chain is a stray read in a library intended to capture alpha chains, its abundance should not be given much weight.

Germline V gene sequence: CDR1 PRHDT, CDR2 FYEKMQ (reference sequence). After removal of 5 bases from V and 0 bases from J, the junction contained 6 bases not matched to a gene. The length of the CDR3 is 16 residues. TCRdb processed the 5' RACE reads anew with MiXCR; each CDR3 protein has one entry. The data show a few hundred distinct CDR3 sequences, around 40% seen once. The starting material was PBMCs, obtained at surgery. This TCR was recovered from a male donor with early-stage non-small cell lung cancer. The rearrangement links TRBV13 to TRBJ2-7; 11 bases line up with TRBD1. CDR3 nucleotide sequence: TGTGCCAGCAGCGGAGCCGGGACAGGGGGCTCCTACGAGCAGTACTTC. The encoded protein is CASSGAGTGGSYEQYF.